A single sample is the source of the 22 T cell receptor beta chains below, sequenced in a study of identical twins. TCRdb recomputed calls from the 5' RACE reads with MiXCR, one row per CDR3 protein. The repertoire includes 540,000 or so distinct CDR3 sequences, around 24% of them detected once, and roughly 0.5% sits in the top ten. The sample was also reused in another study, on yellow fever vaccine responses in identical twins.

The sample was CD4+ T cells sorted from blood. These receptors were obtained from a young woman in good health.

This clonotype came up a few times. J is TRBJ1-4 and V is TRBV7-2, with D maybe TRBD1 (5 bases). This CDR3 has 15 residues. From germline, CDR1 is SGHTA and CDR2 FQGNSA. V was pared by 6 bases and J by 4 bases, with 15 bases between. CDR3 nucleotide sequence: TGTGCCAGCAGAGCGAGGGGACTACTTAATGAAAAACTGTTTTTT. Its translation: CASRARGLLNEKLFF.

This clonotype has ten or more counts. This chain uses TRBV15 with TRBJ2-3; 8 bases line up with TRBD2. V shed 1 base, J shed 0 bases, and the junction held 9 bases outside the gene matches. The CDR3 runs 18 residues. CDR1 and CDR2 (germline): LNHNV, YYDKDF (reference sequence). CDR3 residues: CATSRVLAGGDSTDTQYF. The CDR3 nucleotides are TGTGCCACCAGCAGAGTCTTGGCGGGAGGCGATAGCACAGATACGCAGTATTTT.

V usage is TRBV29-1 and J usage is TRBJ1-3, with TRBD1 as a possible D gene (6 bases). V was trimmed by 4 bases and J by 4 bases, leaving 11 bases between them. Germline V CDR1 and CDR2: SQVTM, ANQGSEA. This CDR3 contains 13 residues. CDR3 nucleotide sequence: TGCAGCGTTGTGGGGGGGCTCGGAAACACCATATATTTT. Its translation is CSVVGGLGNTIYF. Looking up the rest from reference TRBV29-1 and TRBJ1-3 gives the full variable domain: SAVISQKPSRDICQRGTSLTIQCQVDSQVTMMFWYRQQPGQSLTLIATANQGSEATYESGFVIDKFPISRPNLTFSTLTVSNMSPEDSSIYLCSVVGGLGNTIYFGEGSWLTVV.

The chain combines TRBV28 with TRBJ1-1; D uncertain. Germline V CDR1 and CDR2: MDHEN, SYDVKM. Deletions cut 5 bases from V and 0 bases from J, with 10 bases between. CDR3 length equals 14 residues. The CDR3 DNA is TGTGCCAGCAGTGGTCACGGGATGAACACTGAAGCTTTCTTT. Translation: CASSGHGMNTEAFF.

This chain's CDR3 is CASSILAGVMNEQFF. CDR3 in DNA: TGTGCCAGTAGTATTCTAGCGGGAGTCATGAATGAGCAGTTCTTC. The chain uses TRBV19 and TRBJ2-1, with TRBD2 identical over 10 bases. V lost 3 bases and J lost 7; bases outside the gene matches: 6. CDR3 length: 15 amino acids. Germline V CDR1 and CDR2: LNHDA, SQIVND (reference sequence). Filled out from reference TRBV19 and TRBJ2-1, the complete variable domain reads DGGITQSPKYLFRKEGQNVTLSCEQNLNHDAMYWYRQDPGQGLRLIYYSQIVNDFQKGDIAEGYSVSREKKESFPLTVTSAQKNPTAFYLCASSILAGVMNEQFFGPGTRLTVL.

The rearrangement uses TRBV6-5 and TRBJ2-1, with 7 positions matching TRBD1. Germline CDR1 reads MNHEY; CDR2 reads SVGAGI. The CDR3 is 16 amino acids. The ends lost 5 bases at V and 1 base at J; junction bases unmatched: 8. This CDR3 is CASSIEGQASYNEQFF. DNA for the CDR3: TGTGCCAGCAGTATCGAAGGACAGGCTTCCTACAATGAGCAGTTCTTC.

The chain combines TRBV5-1 with TRBJ2-3; 11 bases agree with TRBD2. From germline, CDR1 is SGHRS and CDR2 YFSETQ. V lost 2 bases to trimming and J lost 3 bases; unmatched junction nucleotides: 2. This CDR3 contains 15 residues. The CDR3, as DNA: TGCGCCAGCAGCTTTAGACTAGCGGGGACAGATACGCAGTATTTT. Translating gives CASSFRLAGTDTQYF.

This clonotype was seen a handful of times. The chain carries TRBV4-1 and TRBJ2-7; 11 bases align to TRBD1. The CDR3 runs 13 residues. The germline gives CDR1 MGHRA, CDR2 YSYEKL. Trimming cost V 6 bases and J 6 bases; bases outside gene matches: 4. CDR3 DNA: TGCGCCAGCAGTTTAGGACAGGGGGCCGAGCAGTACGTC. This encodes CASSLGQGAEQYV.

This clonotype showed up just a few times. V usage is TRBV15 and J usage is TRBJ2-2; the D call may be TRBD1 or TRBD2 (5 bases each). The CDR3 runs to 13 residues. Germline-derived CDR1 and CDR2 are LNHNV and YYDKDF (reference sequence). V was cut by 8 bases and J by 4 bases, with 11 bases left in between. CDR3 region: CATREGITGELFF. Here the CDR3 DNA reads TGTGCCACCCGAGAGGGGATCACCGGGGAGCTGTTTTTT.

V usage is TRBV5-1 and J usage is TRBJ2-1, with 8 bases that match TRBD2. This CDR3 has 17 residues. Germline assignment: CDR1 SGHRS and CDR2 YFSETQ. The V gene end was trimmed by 4 bases and the J gene end by 0 bases; junction bases not matched to a gene: 9. The CDR3, as DNA: TGCGCCAGCAGCGGACCCGGGACTAGAAACTCCTACAATGAGCAGTTCTTC. Its protein product is CASSGPGTRNSYNEQFF.

This clonotype showed up just a few times. The chain combines TRBV10-1 with TRBJ1-1; D gene uncertain. The CDR3 spans 13 residues. Germline V CDR1 and CDR2: WNHNN, SYGVQD (reference sequence). Trimming pared 7 bases from V and 0 bases from J, leaving 9 bases between. The CDR3 region is CASNGDLNTEAFF. The CDR3 coding sequence is TGCGCCAGCAACGGAGATTTGAACACTGAAGCTTTCTTT.

This clonotype was recorded a few times. The chain is built from TRBV7-6 and TRBJ1-3; 10 bases line up with TRBD1. V shed 5 bases, J shed 4 bases, and the junction held 11 bases outside the gene matches. The CDR3 has 17 residues. From germline, CDR1 is SGHVS and CDR2 FNYEAQ. CDR3 sequence (DNA): TGTGCCAGCAGCCTTCTTCGACAGGGGGCATCGGGAAACACCATATATTTT. This codes for CASSLLRQGASGNTIYF.

This clonotype showed up just a few times. The chain uses TRBV9 and TRBJ2-2, with TRBD2 matching over 8 bases. This CDR3 contains 16 residues. J gave up 4 bases and V 0 bases, and 5 bases lay outside the gene matches. Germline V gene sequence: CDR1 SGDLS, CDR2 YYNGEE. The CDR3 bases are TGTGCCAGCAGCGTAGCAGTCCTAGCGGGCACCGGGGAGCTGTTTTTT. Translating gives CASSVAVLAGTGELFF.

J is TRBJ2-1 and V is TRBV5-1; maybe TRBD2 (6 bases). This CDR3 region has 14 residues. V was trimmed by 7 bases and J by 0 bases, leaving 11 bases between them. Germline V CDR1 and CDR2: SGHRS, YFSETQ. The CDR3 coding sequence is TGCGCCAGCCAGCGGGCTAGCTCCTACAATGAGCAGTTCTTC. This encodes CASQRASSYNEQFF.

The chain has TRBV20-1 and TRBJ1-2, with TRBD1 identical over 10 bases. Germline CDR1 DFQATT, CDR2 SNEGSKA (reference sequence). The CDR3 loop spans 15 amino acids. The trim removed 2 bases at V and 4 bases at J, leaving 7 bases unmatched. The DNA of the CDR3 is TGCAGTGCTAGAAAGGGACAGGGGCATTTCTATGGCTACACCTTC. It codes for CSARKGQGHFYGYTF.

J is TRBJ2-2 and V is TRBV29-1; 10 nucleotides agree with TRBD1. The CDR3 runs to 12 residues. Germline CDR1 reads SQVTM; CDR2 reads ANQGSEA. J gave up 4 bases and V 7 bases, and 0 bases lay outside the gene matches. The CDR3 loop reads CSGDRGTGELFF. The DNA of the CDR3 is TGCAGCGGGGACAGGGGCACCGGGGAGCTGTTTTTT.

This clonotype was seen only a few times. The chain combines TRBV10-3 with TRBJ2-1; D is perhaps TRBD1 or TRBD2 (6 bases each). The V gene's germline CDR1 is ENHRY and CDR2 SYGVKD. Between the trimmed V and J ends, which lost 4 bases and 5 bases, there was a span of 18 bases. This CDR3 contains 16 residues. The CDR3 reads CAISVSSGAGNNEQFF. The CDR3 region has the DNA TGTGCCATCAGTGTTAGTTCGGGGGCCGGTAACAATGAGCAGTTCTTC.

The chain uses TRBV6-5 and TRBJ1-1; D unresolved. Germline V gene sequence: CDR1 MNHEY, CDR2 SVGAGI. V dropped 0 bases and J dropped 0 bases, with 5 bases sitting between them. There are 14 residues in the CDR3. The CDR3 loop is CASSYSRLNTEAFF. The CDR3, as DNA: TGTGCCAGCAGTTACTCGAGGCTGAACACTGAAGCTTTCTTT.

The J gene is TRBJ2-5, the V gene TRBV2, with TRBD2 identical over 11 bases. After removal of 4 bases from V and 5 bases from J, the junction contained 3 bases not matched to a gene. This CDR3 has 14 residues. Germline CDR1 and CDR2: SNHLY and FYNNEI. The CDR3 DNA follows: TGTGCCAGCAGTGGACTAGCGGGGTTCGAGACCCAGTACTTC. Protein product: CASSGLAGFETQYF. Looking up the rest from reference TRBV2 and TRBJ2-5 gives the full variable domain: EPEVTQTPSHQVTQMGQEVILRCVPISNHLYFYWYRQILGQKVEFLVSFYNNEISEKSEIFDDQFSVERPDGSNFTLKIRSTKLEDSAMYFCASSGLAGFETQYFGPGTRLLVL.

The chain uses TRBV20-1 and TRBJ2-1, with 8 bases fitting TRBD2. Germline lookup yields CDR1 DFQATT and CDR2 SNEGSKA (reference sequence). The CDR3 runs to 14 residues. V lost 6 bases and J lost 9; bases outside the gene matches: 13. The CDR3 nucleotides are TGCAGTGCCCCGCCGGGACTAGAATTTCGTGAGCAGTTCTTC. Protein product: CSAPPGLEFREQFF.

The V call is TRBV20-1, the J call TRBJ2-3; tentative D call: TRBD2 (6 bases). The CDR3 extends over 15 amino acids. Germline V gene sequence: CDR1 DFQATT, CDR2 SNEGSKA (reference sequence). V gave up 6 bases and J gave up 1 base, with 17 bases separating them. CDR3 residues: CSAQSAGQGTDTQYF. The CDR3, as DNA: TGCAGTGCGCAAAGTGCGGGGCAGGGCACAGATACGCAGTATTTT.

The CDR3 sequence: CASSTTSAHEQYF. The CDR3 bases are TGCGCCAGCAGCACGACTAGCGCCCACGAGCAGTACTTC. The gene calls are TRBV5-1 and TRBJ2-7; 8 nucleotides align to TRBD2. V trimming: 4 bases; J trimming: 5 bases; junction bases outside the gene matches: 5. The CDR3 contains 13 residues. Germline V gene data show CDR1 as SGHRS and CDR2 as YFSETQ.